This T cell receptor beta chain originates from a study of cytomegalovirus exposure and HLA in healthy donors. Study-level findings and limits: Most of the TCR beta V segments (in an earlier analysis) were productive either about 87% or about 30% of the time. Sequencing depth across donors, presence/absence analyses assumed, was roughly uniform.

The primer mix had 60 Vbeta and 13 Jbeta primers. Assay: immunoSEQ multiplex PCR; the TCRdb copy retains only in-frame clones and omits some. The table lists about 160,000 clones, roughly 85% of them singletons, with roughly 1.2% in the top ten. This clone came up once. Its specificity is unknown. This CDR3 spans 17 amino acids. The germline V gene encodes CDR1 KGHSH and CDR2 LQKENI. Trimming at V came to 2 bases and at J to 7 bases, leaving 16 bases not matched to a gene. V gene TRBV18 combines with J gene TRBJ1-2; 7 nucleotides line up with TRBD1. The TCR was taken from a woman between 45 and 65 years old in good health and CMV-seronegative. Sequencing was carried out using PBMCs. In DNA form, the CDR3 reads TGTGCCAGCTCACCATATATAGGACAGGAGGGGACCGTTGGCTACACCTTC. Translating gives CASSPYIGQEGTVGYTF.